The 20 T cell receptor beta chains reported below all come from one sample, sequenced in a study of T cell changes during pregnancy in multiple sclerosis. The repertoire was sequenced with immunoSEQ multiplex PCR; TCRdb's copy has only in-frame clones and lacks some. The sample contains 85,000 to 100,000 clones, 85% to 95% of which appear only once. This material consisted of peripheral blood, taken after pregnancy. These receptors all come from a female donor with multiple sclerosis, enrolled in a pregnancy study.

DNA of the CDR3: TGTGCCAGCAGCTTAAGTAGTAGGGGGCGCCTAGAGACCCAGTACTTC. It codes for CASSLSSRGRLETQYF. V gene TRBV7-2 combines with J gene TRBJ2-5; 7 bases line up with TRBD1. The V gene end was trimmed by 2 bases and the J gene end by 4 bases; junction bases not matched to a gene: 10. The CDR3 covers 16 residues. The germline CDR1 and CDR2 sequences are SGHTA and FQGNSA. Supplemented by reference TRBV7-2 and TRBJ2-5, the full variable domain reads GAGVSQSPSNKVTEKGKDVELRCDPISGHTALYWYRQSLGQGLEFLIYFQGNSAPDKSGLPSDRFSAERTGGSVSTLTIQRTQQEDSAVYLCASSLSSRGRLETQYFGPGTRLLVL.

J is TRBJ1-1 and V is TRBV9, with D unclear. The V and J ends lost 0 bases and 7 bases respectively, with 13 bases between them. This CDR3 comprises 14 residues. Germline loops: CDR1 SGDLS, CDR2 YYNGEE. Here the CDR3 reads CASSVGGQALEAFF. The CDR3 bases are TGTGCCAGCAGCGTAGGAGGGCAAGCTCTTGAAGCTTTCTTT. Full variable domain (rest looked up from reference TRBV9 and TRBJ1-1): DSGVTQTPKHLITATGQRVTLRCSPRSGDLSVYWYQQSLDQGLQFLIQYYNGEERAKGNILERFSAQQFPDLHSELNLSSLELGDSALYFCASSVGGQALEAFFGQGTRLTVV.

This sequence joins TRBV29-1 and TRBJ2-5, with 9 positions matching TRBD1. This CDR3 is 19 amino acids long. Germline V gene data show CDR1 as SQVTM and CDR2 as ANQGSEA. Trimming took 7 bases from V and 5 from J; bases not matched to a gene: 26. CDR3 residues: CSAQLLPGQGIRRIETQYF. In nucleotides, the CDR3 is TGCAGCGCCCAACTCCTACCGGGACAGGGCATTCGCCGAATCGAGACCCAGTACTTC. Full variable domain (missing parts from reference TRBV29-1 and TRBJ2-5): SAVISQKPSRDICQRGTSLTIQCQVDSQVTMMFWYRQQPGQSLTLIATANQGSEATYESGFVIDKFPISRPNLTFSTLTVSNMSPEDSSIYLCSAQLLPGQGIRRIETQYFGPGTRLLVL.

This rearrangement joins TRBV19 to TRBJ1-2; D call uncertain. The CDR3 contains 12 residues. Germline-derived CDR1 and CDR2 are LNHDA and SQIVND (reference sequence). The V end was cut by 8 bases, the J end by 8 bases, with 15 bases between. The CDR3 here is CASAKALRGYTF. The CDR3 nucleotides are TGTGCCAGTGCAAAAGCGCTCCGGGGCTACACCTTC. The variable domain in full, with the rest retrieved from reference TRBV19 and TRBJ1-2, is DGGITQSPKYLFRKEGQNVTLSCEQNLNHDAMYWYRQDPGQGLRLIYYSQIVNDFQKGDIAEGYSVSREKKESFPLTVTSAQKNPTAFYLCASAKALRGYTFGSGTRLTVV.

The V call is TRBV12-5, the J call TRBJ2-5, with TRBD2 matching over 9 bases. This CDR3 is built from 17 residues. J gave up 4 bases and V 1 base, and 10 bases lay outside the gene matches. Germline V CDR1 and CDR2: LGHNT, FRNRAP. The CDR3 region is CASGLGLAEGFGETQYF. DNA of the CDR3: TGTGCTAGTGGTTTGGGACTAGCGGAGGGGTTCGGAGAGACCCAGTACTTC.

The CDR3 nucleotides read TGTGCCAGCAGGGACAGTAGCTCTGGAAACACCATATATTTT. Its translation is CASRDSSSGNTIYF. The chain employs TRBV5-6 and TRBJ1-3; a possible D gene is TRBD1 (6 bases). Germline CDR1 reads SGHDT; CDR2 reads YYEEEE. V was trimmed by 5 bases and J by 0 bases, leaving 9 bases between them. This CDR3 has 14 residues.

This chain links TRBV7-2 with TRBJ1-5; possible D gene TRBD1, 6 bases. The CDR3 sequence is 13 residues long. CDR1 and CDR2 (germline): SGHTA, FQGNSA. Trimming removed 2 bases at V and 7 bases at J, with 9 bases between. CDR3 sequence reads: CASSLRQAQPQHF. The CDR3 nucleotides read TGTGCCAGCAGCTTAAGACAGGCCCAGCCCCAGCATTTT.

V usage is TRBV10-3 and J usage is TRBJ1-5; D might be TRBD1 (5 bases). Deletions cut 0 bases from V and 7 bases from J, with 19 bases between. The CDR3 is 17 residues long. CDR1 ENHRY and CDR2 SYGVKD come from the germline V gene. The CDR3 DNA sequence: TGTGCCATCAGTGAGTCTGGCTCAGGGCCGGGTAGCCAGCCCCAGCATTTT. This translates into CAISESGSGPGSQPQHF.

The chain joins TRBV5-1 to TRBJ2-5; 8 bases map to TRBD2. V shed 1 base, J shed 5 bases, and the junction held 10 bases outside the gene matches. The CDR3 has 16 residues. Germline V CDR1 and CDR2: SGHRS, YFSETQ. In DNA, the CDR3 is TGCGCCAGCAGCTTGAATTTCCCAGCGGGAGAGGAGACCCAGTACTTC. As protein: CASSLNFPAGEETQYF.

The gene calls are TRBV7-2 and TRBJ1-2; TRBD1 is a possible D gene (6 bases). This CDR3 region has 14 residues. V lost 2 bases and J lost 6, with 13 bases in between. CDR1 SGHTA and CDR2 FQGNSA come from the germline V gene. CDR3 nucleotides: TGTGCCAGCAGCTTATCAGGGGCAGTGGATGGCTACACCTTC. This gives the protein CASSLSGAVDGYTF.

The chain joins TRBV5-8 to TRBJ2-7, with 10 bases identical to TRBD1. The CDR3 sequence is 15 residues long. CDR1 is SGHTS and CDR2 is YDEGEE in the germline V gene. V lost 0 bases, J lost 2 bases, and 2 bases stayed unmatched. DNA for the CDR3: TGTGCCAGCAGCTTGGAGGGGACAGGGGCCTACGAGCAGTACTTC. Encoded protein: CASSLEGTGAYEQYF.

The chain employs TRBV4-2 and TRBJ2-2; D ambiguous. The length of the CDR3 is 17 residues. Germline V gene data show CDR1 as LGHNA and CDR2 as YNFKEQ. Trimming pared 3 bases from V and 2 bases from J, leaving 16 bases between. CDR3 coding DNA: TGTGCCAGCAGCCACCCCTCGAGGATTATAAACACCGGGGAGCTGTTTTTT. Translation gives CASSHPSRIINTGELFF.

This clone was detected once. The chain joins TRBV4-3 to TRBJ1-1; TRBD1 matches at 11 bases. The CDR3 length is 17 residues. V shed 0 bases and J 4 bases; nucleotides not matched to a gene: 7. Germline values: CDR1 LGHNA, CDR2 YSLEER. In DNA, the CDR3 is TGCGCCAGCAGCCAAGAAACCCCCGGGACAGGGGGCACTGAAGCTTTCTTT. It encodes CASSQETPGTGGTEAFF.

The V and J genes are TRBV19 and TRBJ1-2; TRBD1 is a possible D gene (5 bases). In germline, CDR1 is LNHDA, CDR2 SQIVND (reference sequence). The CDR3 contains 15 residues. V dropped 7 bases and J dropped 1 base, with 16 bases sitting between them. CDR3 region: CASTAGGTYNYGYTF. The CDR3 DNA sequence: TGTGCCAGTACCGCCGGCGGGACGTATAACTATGGCTACACCTTC.

The rearrangement joins TRBV2 to TRBJ2-1; possibly TRBD2 for D (5 bases). Germline V gene data show CDR1 as SNHLY and CDR2 as FYNNEI. V was cut by 1 base and J by 6 bases, with 10 bases left in between. CDR3 length: 14 residues. The CDR3 region has the DNA TGTGCCAGCAGTGAAGGGGGAGCCCCCAATGAGCAGTTCTTC. This sequence encodes CASSEGGAPNEQFF.

The chain carries TRBV19 and TRBJ1-2; D is perhaps TRBD1 (6 bases). The CDR3 consists of 13 residues. Trimming took 6 bases from V and 2 from J, leaving 10 bases between them. The germline V gene encodes CDR1 LNHDA and CDR2 SQIVND (reference sequence). The CDR3 protein is CASRPGVNYGYTF. As DNA, the CDR3 is TGTGCCAGTAGACCAGGGGTGAACTATGGCTACACCTTC.

V is TRBV6-5 and J is TRBJ1-2; TRBD1 agrees at 7 bases. The CDR3 has 14 residues. After removal of 6 bases from V and 5 bases from J, the junction contained 9 bases not matched to a gene. CDR1 is MNHEY, CDR2 SVGAGI, per germline. CDR3 in amino acids: CASRRDSSLYGYTF. The DNA for the CDR3 is TGTGCCAGCAGGCGGGACAGTAGTTTATATGGCTACACCTTC.

The chain has TRBV7-2 and TRBJ1-2; D is ambiguous. This CDR3 has 13 residues. Trimming pared 7 bases from V and 8 bases from J, leaving 17 bases between. Germline CDR1 and CDR2: SGHTA and FQGNSA. The CDR3 sequence: CASTRAPGRGYTF. The DNA of the CDR3 is TGTGCCAGCACCCGGGCACCCGGGAGGGGCTACACCTTC. Together with reference TRBV7-2 and TRBJ1-2, the CDR3 gives the full variable domain: GAGVSQSPSNKVTEKGKDVELRCDPISGHTALYWYRQSLGQGLEFLIYFQGNSAPDKSGLPSDRFSAERTGGSVSTLTIQRTQQEDSAVYLCASTRAPGRGYTFGSGTRLTVV.

This chain links TRBV27 with TRBJ2-7, with 7 bases matching TRBD1. CDR3 size: 14 residues. With V trimmed by 5 bases and J by 4 bases, 8 bases remained unmatched. CDR1 and CDR2 from the germline V gene are MNHEY and SMNVEV (reference sequence). CDR3: CASSLRGQTYEQYF. In DNA form, the CDR3 reads TGTGCCAGCAGTCTCCGGGGACAGACTTACGAGCAGTACTTC.

This clone was seen once. V and J are TRBV21-1 and TRBJ1-1; the D call in the table, TRBD1, was not verified against the DNA. TRBV21-1 is an annotated pseudogene. CDR3 length: 13 amino acids. CDR3 sequence (DNA): TGTGCCAGCAACGGGACAGAGAACACTGAAGCTTTCTTT. Its protein product is CASNGTENTEAFF.